Detailed here is one T cell receptor (beta chain). What it binds is unknown. Previously published methods and listed TCR primers were used for the bulk TCR libraries. TCRdb fed the PCR reads into MiXCR, producing one record per CDR3 protein. The table has a few hundred thousand distinct CDR3 sequences, about a fifth seen once. This sample is drawn from a study of molecular identifiers for immune sequencing clone quantification. On the study more broadly: Replicate RNA from 20,000 or 100,000 naive CD8 T cells formed five aliquots; four were sequenced.

V gave up 1 base and J gave up 4 bases, with 10 bases separating them. The germline CDR1 and CDR2 sequences are MDHEN and SYDVKM. The CDR3 consists of 14 residues. Overall study results and limits: Sizes of highly expanded clones could be underestimated through identical TCRs sharing a barcode. Jurkat TCR RNA from one cell was spiked into about a million naive cells, and it was reportedly detectable there.

Sequences were obtained from naive CD8+ T cells from blood, with Jurkat cell RNA spiked in. The sample's subset: FACS-sorted CD8+CD4-CCR7+CD45RA+ naive T cells. This chain uses TRBV28 with TRBJ1-2; tentative D call: TRBD1 (5 bases). The source of this sequence is a human donor in good health. Some libraries in this study had Jurkat cell RNA spiked in. The CDR3 DNA sequence: TGTGCCAGCAGTTTATCCCGAGACAGCTATGGCTACACCTTC. Its protein product is CASSLSRDSYGYTF.